The 9 T cell receptor beta chains below all came from one sample that was sequenced in a study of cytomegalovirus exposure and HLA in healthy donors. PCR involved 60 Vbeta and 13 Jbeta primers. The assay was immunoSEQ multiplex PCR, and TCRdb's table has in-frame clones only and misses some. The table records some 140,000 clones, about 79% of them present only once. Sample: PBMCs. These receptors were obtained from a female donor in good health and CMV-seropositive.

This clone was found once. V gene TRBV11-2 combines with J gene TRBJ2-5, with D possibly TRBD2 on 5 matching bases. The J call may be wrong; the DNA end is better matched by TRBJ2-7. The CDR3 length is 13 residues. The germline V gene encodes CDR1 SGHAT and CDR2 FQNNGV. The CDR3 sequence is CASSSTAAGEQYF. DNA for the CDR3: TGTGCCAGCAGCTCCACCGCGGCGGGCGAGCAGTACTTC.

This clone was recorded only once. Other DNA variants within this sample encode the same CDR3. The chain joins TRBV7-9 to TRBJ2-5; a weak D match, TRBD2 (5 bases). Germline CDR1 and CDR2: SEHNR and FQNEAQ (reference sequence). The ends were cut back, 0 bases at V and 5 bases at J, with 7 bases in the middle. The CDR3 extends over 13 amino acids. CDR3 residues: CASSLAGGETQYF. The CDR3 DNA follows: TGTGCCAGCAGCTTAGCGGGCGGGGAGACCCAGTACTTC.

Of note for this clone: At one end, the junction sequence differs from germline, possibly due to a read error. The chain carries TRBV7-9 and TRBJ1-1; 8 positions agree with TRBD1. Per the germline V gene, CDR1 is SEHNR and CDR2 is FQNEAQ (reference sequence). The CDR3 extends over 14 amino acids. The CDR3 nucleotides read TGTTCCAGCAGCGTGGACAGGGCATACACTGAAGCTTTCTTT. Its protein is CSSSVDRAYTEAFF.

The J gene is TRBJ1-2, the V gene TRBV7-9; perhaps TRBD1 as D (5 bases). CDR3 length: 17 residues. Germline V lookup: CDR1 SEHNR, CDR2 FQNEAQ (reference sequence). V lost 5 bases to trimming and J lost 4 bases, with 23 bases between them. For the CDR3, the DNA is TGTGCCAGCAGCCCCCGTCTAGGGGAAAACCAGGGCTATGGCTACACCTTC. Amino acids: CASSPRLGENQGYGYTF.

J is TRBJ2-5 and V is TRBV30, with 7 bases aligning to TRBD2. Per the germline V gene, CDR1 is GTSNPN and CDR2 is SVGIG (reference sequence). V dropped 4 bases and J dropped 3; count of bases not matched to a gene: 5. This CDR3 region has 13 residues. The CDR3 bases are TGTGCCTGGACGGGGGGTTTGGAAGAGACCCAGTACTTC. Translated: CAWTGGLEETQYF.

The chain combines TRBV5-4 with TRBJ1-2; no reliable D call. The CDR3 consists of 13 residues. Trimming removed 4 bases from V and 0 bases from J, with 7 bases in between. Germline V gene data show CDR1 as SGHNT and CDR2 as YYREEE (reference sequence). The CDR3 region is CASSRASNYGYTF. CDR3 coding DNA: TGTGCCAGCAGCCGAGCGTCTAACTATGGCTACACCTTC.

This clone was seen a handful of times. The chain carries TRBV7-9 and TRBJ2-7; no reliable D call. The CDR3 extends over 13 amino acids. In germline, CDR1 is SEHNR, CDR2 FQNEAQ (reference sequence). Trimming shortened V by 3 bases and J by 6 bases, and 12 bases separated the two germline ends. DNA of the CDR3: TGTGCCAGCAGCTTTGGTCACAGTTCCGAGCAGTACTTC. Its translation is CASSFGHSSEQYF.

V and J are TRBV11-1 and TRBJ1-2; 7 nucleotides align to TRBD1. This CDR3 comprises 12 residues. The J segment lost 6 bases and the V segment lost 5 bases, leaving 3 bases of the junction unmatched. CDR1 is SGHAT, CDR2 FQDESV, per germline (reference sequence). The CDR3 is CASSQQGNGYTF. CDR3 coding DNA: TGTGCCAGCAGCCAACAGGGGAATGGCTACACCTTC.

The chain carries TRBV16 and TRBJ2-1; 8 positions agree with TRBD1. The length of the CDR3 is 17 residues. The germline V gene has CDR1 KGHSY and CDR2 FQNENV. With V trimmed by 2 bases and J by 7 bases, 13 bases remained unmatched. In DNA form, the CDR3 reads TGTGCCAGCAGCCAAATCGCCAGGGGCAGGGGGCGGAATGAGCAGTTCTTC. This gives the protein CASSQIARGRGRNEQFF.